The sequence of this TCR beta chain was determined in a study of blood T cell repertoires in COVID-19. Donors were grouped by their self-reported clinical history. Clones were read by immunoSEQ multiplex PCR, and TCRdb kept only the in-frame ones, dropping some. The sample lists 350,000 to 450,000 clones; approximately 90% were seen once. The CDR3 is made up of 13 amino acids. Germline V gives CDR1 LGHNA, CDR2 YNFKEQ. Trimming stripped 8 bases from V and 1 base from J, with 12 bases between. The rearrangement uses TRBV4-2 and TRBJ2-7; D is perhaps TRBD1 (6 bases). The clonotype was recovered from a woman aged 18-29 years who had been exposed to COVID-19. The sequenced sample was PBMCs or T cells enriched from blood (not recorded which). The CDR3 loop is CASRPTGSYEQYF. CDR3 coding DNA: TGTGCCAGCCGACCGACAGGTTCCTACGAGCAGTACTTC.